This T cell receptor (beta chain) was recorded in a study of identical twins. Study-wide results and limits: It was possible that invariant MAIT and iNKT cells partly confounded the zero-insertion analyses.

This clonotype was counted only a few times. The antigen is not known. Template switching added a universal primer site, and cDNA bore unique molecular identifiers. Each CDR3 protein gets one entry after TCRdb re-called the 5' RACE reads with MiXCR. The sample lists under 500,000 distinct CDR3 sequences, roughly an eighth occurring once. This same sample was also part of a study on yellow fever vaccine responses in identical twins.

This receptor was identified in a woman younger than 30 in good health. The sequenced material came from CD4+ T cells sorted from blood.

The CDR3 nucleotides are TGTGCCAGCAGCTCCGGACTAGCCTACTACGAGCAGTACTTC. Its protein product is CASSSGLAYYEQYF. The chain is built from TRBV7-2 and TRBJ2-7; 8 bases line up with TRBD2. Germline V gene lookup returns CDR1 SGHTA and CDR2 FQGNSA. V shed 4 bases, J shed 3 bases, and the junction held 5 bases outside the gene matches. CDR3 length equals 14 residues.